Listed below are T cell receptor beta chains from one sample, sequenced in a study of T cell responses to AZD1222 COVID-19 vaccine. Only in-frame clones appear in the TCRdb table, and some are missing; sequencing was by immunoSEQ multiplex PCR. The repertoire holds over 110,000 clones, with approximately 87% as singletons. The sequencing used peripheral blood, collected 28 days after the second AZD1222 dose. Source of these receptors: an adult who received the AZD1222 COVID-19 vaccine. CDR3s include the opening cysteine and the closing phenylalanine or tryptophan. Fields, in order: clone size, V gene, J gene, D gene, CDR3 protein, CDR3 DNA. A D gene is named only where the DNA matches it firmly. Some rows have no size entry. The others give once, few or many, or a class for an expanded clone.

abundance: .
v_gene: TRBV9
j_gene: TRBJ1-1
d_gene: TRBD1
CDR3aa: CASSGPLGRDRGENTEAFF
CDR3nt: TGTGCCAGCAGCGGACCGCTGGGACGGGACAGGGGGGAGAACACTGAAGCTTTCTTT

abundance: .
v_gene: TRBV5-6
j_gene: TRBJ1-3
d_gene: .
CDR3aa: CASTPTSSSGNTIYF
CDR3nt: TGTGCCAGCACCCCGACATCCTCCTCTGGAAACACCATATATTTT

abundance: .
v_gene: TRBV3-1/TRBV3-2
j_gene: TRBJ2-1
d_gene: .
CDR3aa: CASSQDTALSRNEQFF
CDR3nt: TGTGCCAGCAGCCAAGATACGGCGTTATCTCGGAATGAGCAGTTCTTC

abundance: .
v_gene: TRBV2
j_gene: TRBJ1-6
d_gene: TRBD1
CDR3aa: CASRERSTGGTSPLHF
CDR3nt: TGTGCCAGCAGGGAAAGGAGTACAGGGGGGACTTCACCCCTCCACTTT

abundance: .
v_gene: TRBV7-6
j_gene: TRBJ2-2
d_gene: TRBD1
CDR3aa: CASSVGQAVNTGELFF
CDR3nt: TGTGCCAGCAGTGTCGGACAGGCCGTTAACACCGGGGAGCTGTTTTTT

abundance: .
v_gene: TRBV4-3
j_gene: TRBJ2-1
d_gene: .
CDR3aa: CASSQDPASYNEQFF
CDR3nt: TGCGCCAGCAGCCAAGATCCAGCTTCCTACAATGAGCAGTTCTTC

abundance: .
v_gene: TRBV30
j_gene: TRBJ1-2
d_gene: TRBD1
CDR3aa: CAWRKPGQGASYGYTF
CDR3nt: TGTGCCTGGAGGAAGCCGGGGCAGGGGGCTAGCTATGGCTACACCTTC

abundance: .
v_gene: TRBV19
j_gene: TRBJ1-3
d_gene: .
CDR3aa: CASLQGGGSGNTIYF
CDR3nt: TGTGCCAGTCTACAGGGTGGTGGGTCTGGAAACACCATATATTTT

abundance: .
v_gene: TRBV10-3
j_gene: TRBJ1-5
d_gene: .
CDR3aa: CAISDSARAPDPQHF
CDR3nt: TGTGCCATCAGTGATTCGGCCAGGGCCCCTGATCCCCAGCATTTT

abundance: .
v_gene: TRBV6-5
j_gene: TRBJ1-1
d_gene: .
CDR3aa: CASSPTGRYTEAFF
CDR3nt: TGTGCCAGCAGCCCCACCGGACGGTACACTGAAGCTTTCTTT

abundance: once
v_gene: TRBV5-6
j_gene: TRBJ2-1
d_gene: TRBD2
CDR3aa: CASSLASGGATEQFF
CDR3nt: TGTGCCAGCAGCTTGGCCAGCGGGGGGGCCACTGAGCAGTTCTTC

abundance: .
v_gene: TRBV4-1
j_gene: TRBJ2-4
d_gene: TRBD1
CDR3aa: CASSHDRGANIQYF
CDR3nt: TGCGCCAGCAGCCACGACAGGGGCGCGAACATTCAGTACTTC

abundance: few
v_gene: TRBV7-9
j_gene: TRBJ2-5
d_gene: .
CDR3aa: CASSYTGSYQETQYF
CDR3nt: TGTGCCAGCAGCTACACCGGGAGTTACCAAGAGACCCAGTACTTC

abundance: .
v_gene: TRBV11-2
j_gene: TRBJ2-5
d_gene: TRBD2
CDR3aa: CASSSVSGRGETQYF
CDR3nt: TGTGCCAGCAGCTCCGTAAGCGGGAGAGGGGAGACCCAGTACTTC

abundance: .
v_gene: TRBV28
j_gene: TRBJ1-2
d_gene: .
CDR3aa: CAITTTANYGYTF
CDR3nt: TGTGCCATCACAACCACAGCTAACTATGGCTACACCTTC

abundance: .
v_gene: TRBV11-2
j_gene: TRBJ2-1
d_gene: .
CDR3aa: CASSLGDVGNEQFF
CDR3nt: TGTGCCAGCAGCTTGGGAGATGTGGGTAACGAGCAGTTCTTC